Listed below are T cell receptor beta chains from one sample, sequenced in a study of T-cell reconstitution after alpha-beta-depleted transplantation in children. TCRdb processed the PCR reads anew with MiXCR; each CDR3 protein has one entry. The sample gives about 610,000 distinct CDR3 sequences, 10% to 13% of which show up once; about 4% is in the top ten. Sample: PBMCs from the stem cell graft donor, taken from the stem cell graft. These receptors came from a human donor who donated a stem cell graft to a child with acute myeloid leukemia. Each CDR3 is given with its conserved first and last residue. A D gene is named only where the DNA matches it firmly. Clone size is stated in some rows and not others, as once, few, many or a class when expanded.

j_call,d_call,clone_size,v_call,cdr3_aa
TRBJ2-3,.,.,TRBV5-6,CTSSLAATLSTDTQYF
TRBJ2-2,TRBD1,.,TRBV6-2/TRBV6-3,CASSPTGGTTGELFF
TRBJ1-5,.,few,TRBV7-8,CASSLREQQPQHF
TRBJ2-7,.,few,TRBV20-1,CSARDWRGEQYF
TRBJ2-6,TRBD1,.,TRBV10-3,CAISPRQGTLSGANVLTF
TRBJ2-7,TRBD2,few,TRBV7-2,CASSLLGLAYEQYF
TRBJ2-7,TRBD2,many,TRBV12-3/TRBV12-4,CASSLTSFYEQYF
TRBJ1-6,.,few,TRBV6-5,CASSYEGGGSSYNSPLHF
TRBJ2-1,.,few,TRBV11-2,CASSFAGTYNEQFF
TRBJ2-4,.,few,TRBV28,CASSLADTLAKNIQYF
TRBJ2-5,.,.,TRBV5-1,CASSKGGRDAQETQYF
TRBJ1-5,TRBD1,.,TRBV3-1,CASCFWPGGFGLSNQPQHF
TRBJ2-1,TRBD2,.,TRBV29-1,CSVEARLAVGDEQFF
TRBJ1-5,.,.,TRBV12-3/TRBV12-4,CASSFSGALQPQHF
TRBJ1-5,TRBD1,few,TRBV10-3,CAIGETGNQPQHF
TRBJ2-7,.,many,TRBV11-2,CASSLGQPPTYEQYF
TRBJ2-2,.,.,TRBV19,CASSSRGLTGELFF
TRBJ1-6,TRBD1,.,TRBV27,CASSGGAWNSPLHF
TRBJ2-7,TRBD2,.,TRBV18,CASSPPFTSGGDEQYF
TRBJ2-7,TRBD2,.,TRBV7-2,CASSPRTSGLPYEQYF
TRBJ2-7,TRBD2,few,TRBV30,CAWSRLIAGGEQYF
TRBJ2-5,.,.,TRBV5-4,CASSQVTTVETQYF
TRBJ2-5,TRBD1,many,TRBV24-1,CATSLGTGLQETQYF
TRBJ2-2,.,.,TRBV12-3/TRBV12-4,CASRRSDPNTGELFF
TRBJ2-7,.,.,TRBV4-3,CASSQDSVEYEQYF
TRBJ1-3,.,.,TRBV20-1,CSARVYRLSGNTIYF
TRBJ2-2,.,few,TRBV12-3/TRBV12-4,CASIRWGGELFF
TRBJ2-5,.,few,TRBV15,CATSLGGEETQYF
TRBJ2-6,.,few,TRBV28,CASTLRSGANVLTF
TRBJ2-7,.,.,TRBV6-2/TRBV6-3,CASSPVAGTLYEQYF
TRBJ2-7,.,.,TRBV5-4,CASSLASGADYEQYF
TRBJ2-7,.,.,TRBV4-3,CASSHFGGPGYEQYF
TRBJ1-1,.,few,TRBV6-2/TRBV6-3,CASRGAPQGAFF
TRBJ2-6,TRBD2,many,TRBV5-1,CASSLGLVNVLTF